This note documents a single T cell receptor (beta chain) sequence. The germline V gene has CDR1 MDHEN and CDR2 SYDVKM. This CDR3 has 14 amino acids. The V and J ends lost 8 bases and 6 bases, in that order; junction bases with no gene match: 10. The sample is drawn from a study of technical replicates of blood from several donors. Sequenced by immunoSEQ multiplex PCR; TCRdb stores in-frame clones only, minus some. The sample consists of roughly 80,000 clones, nearly 96% of them appearing once. The sample comprised T cells isolated from PBMCs. The chain joins TRBV28 to TRBJ2-1, with 7 bases lining up with TRBD2. This receptor was identified in a human donor in good health. CDR3 amino acids: CASFRTRQSNEQFF. The CDR3 region has the DNA TGTGCCAGCTTTCGGACTAGACAAAGCAATGAGCAGTTCTTC.